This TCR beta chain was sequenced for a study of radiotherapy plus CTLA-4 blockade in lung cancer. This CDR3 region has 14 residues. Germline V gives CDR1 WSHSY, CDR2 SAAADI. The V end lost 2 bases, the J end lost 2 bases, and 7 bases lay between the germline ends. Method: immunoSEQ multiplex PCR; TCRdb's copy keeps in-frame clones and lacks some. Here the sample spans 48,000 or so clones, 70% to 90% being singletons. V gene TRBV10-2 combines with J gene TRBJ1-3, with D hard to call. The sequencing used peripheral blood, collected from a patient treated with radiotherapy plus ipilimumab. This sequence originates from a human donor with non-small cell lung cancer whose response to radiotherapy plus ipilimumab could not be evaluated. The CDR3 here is CASSEAGAGNTIYF. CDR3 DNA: TGCGCCAGCAGTGAGGCAGGTGCTGGAAACACCATATATTTT.